The T cell receptor beta chain described here comes from a study of immune evolution from preneoplasia to lung adenocarcinoma. Libraries were prepared by immunoSEQ multiplex PCR; TCRdb keeps only in-frame clonotypes and omits some of them. This table holds 850 or so clones, more than 70% found once. CDR1 and CDR2 from the germline V gene are MNHNY and SVGAGI (reference sequence). The ends were cut back, 5 bases at V and 7 bases at J, with 18 bases in the middle. CDR3 length: 15 residues. Premalignant or tumor cells were enriched by macro-dissection after pathologic assessment. The sample was FFPE tissue from an adenomatous hyperplasia lung lesion. Subset denoted: atypical adenomatous hyperplasia (AAH), lung preneoplasia. This clonotype was sampled from a person aged 55-80 years with lung adenocarcinoma. The chain carries TRBV6-6 and TRBJ1-5; no definite D call. The DNA for the CDR3 is TGTGCCAGCAGTGACGGATCCCATCCAGCGCAGCCCCAGCATTTT. Protein sequence: CASSDGSHPAQPQHF.